These 21 T cell receptor beta chains were sequenced from one sample in a study of cytomegalovirus exposure and HLA in healthy donors. The PCR had 60 Vbeta and 13 Jbeta primers. Assay used: immunoSEQ multiplex PCR; TCRdb lists only in-frame clones, some missing. The sample contains approximately 140,000 clones, around 82% of which appear only once. The specimen was PBMCs. The origin of the receptors is a woman aged 40 to 50 in good health and CMV-seropositive.

The chain has TRBV19 and TRBJ1-5; D remains unclear. CDR1 and CDR2 (germline): LNHDA, SQIVND (reference sequence). There are 15 residues in the CDR3. Trimming stripped 0 bases from V and 0 bases from J, with 6 bases between. The CDR3 DNA follows: TGTGCCAGTAGTATAGATCAGGATAGCAATCAGCCCCAGCATTTT. As protein: CASSIDQDSNQPQHF.

The chain joins TRBV27 to TRBJ1-4, with a tentative D call TRBD1 (6 bases). The CDR3 is 15 amino acids. CDR1 MNHEY and CDR2 SMNVEV come from the germline V gene (reference sequence). Deletions cut 5 bases from V and 10 bases from J, with 20 bases between. The CDR3 here is CASSPRDTKGVKLFF. CDR3 in DNA: TGTGCCAGCAGTCCCCGGGACACTAAAGGGGTAAAACTGTTTTTT.

V is TRBV19 and J is TRBJ2-1, with D perhaps TRBD1 (6 bases). Trimming shortened V by 5 bases and J by 7 bases, and 15 bases separated the two germline ends. Germline lookup yields CDR1 LNHDA and CDR2 SQIVND (reference sequence). The CDR3 consists of 14 residues. The CDR3, as DNA: TGTGCCAGTAGTCCCCCGGACAGAGGTAATGAGCAGTTCTTC. Amino acid sequence: CASSPPDRGNEQFF. The variable domain in full, with the rest retrieved from reference TRBV19 and TRBJ2-1, is DGGITQSPKYLFRKEGQNVTLSCEQNLNHDAMYWYRQDPGQGLRLIYYSQIVNDFQKGDIAEGYSVSREKKESFPLTVTSAQKNPTAFYLCASSPPDRGNEQFFGPGTRLTVL.

The rearrangement links TRBV28 to TRBJ2-3, with 7 bases that match TRBD1. With 5 bases clipped from V and 2 bases from J, the junction kept 13 bases outside the gene matches. CDR1 MDHEN and CDR2 SYDVKM come from the germline V gene. This CDR3 has 17 residues. CDR3 sequence (DNA): TGTGCCAGCAGTACCTCCTCGGACAGGAGCTACACAGATACGCAGTATTTT. This encodes CASSTSSDRSYTDTQYF.

This chain uses TRBV2 with TRBJ1-5, with D possibly being TRBD1 (5 bases). Germline assignment: CDR1 SNHLY and CDR2 FYNNEI. The length of the CDR3 is 13 residues. The germline V and J ends were trimmed by 7 bases and 5 bases, with 12 bases remaining between them. In DNA, the CDR3 is TGTGCCAGCACCCAGGGTGGGGATCAGCCCCAGCATTTT. The encoded protein is CASTQGGDQPQHF.

The chain couples TRBV29-1 to TRBJ2-5, with 15 bases matching TRBD2. The J call may be in error: the DNA end matches TRBJ2-7 better. The CDR3 loop spans 17 amino acids. Germline V gives CDR1 SQVTM, CDR2 ANQGSEA. This CDR3 is CSVVGLAGGKGLYEQYF. CDR3 in DNA: TGCAGCGTTGTTGGACTAGCGGGAGGGAAAGGCTTGTACGAGCAGTACTTC.

This clone came up a few times. V usage is TRBV5-1 and J usage is TRBJ2-7; D gene uncertain. V was cut by 1 base and J by 0 bases, with 11 bases left in between. Germline lookup yields CDR1 SGHRS and CDR2 YFSETQ. The CDR3 is 15 residues long. The CDR3: CASSLILPSSYEQYF. The CDR3 DNA follows: TGCGCCAGCAGCTTGATCCTACCGAGCTCCTACGAGCAGTACTTC.

The V gene is TRBV19, the J gene TRBJ2-3; D unclear. Germline CDR1 LNHDA, CDR2 SQIVND (reference sequence). There are 12 residues in the CDR3. Trimming took 5 bases from V and 3 from J, leaving 6 bases between them. This chain's CDR3 is CASSPSTDTQYF. The CDR3 DNA sequence: TGTGCCAGTAGTCCCTCTACAGATACGCAGTATTTT.

With regard to this clone: Other DNA sequences of this sample code for an identical CDR3. The chain employs TRBV11-2 and TRBJ2-5; 10 positions match TRBD1. CDR1 is SGHAT and CDR2 is FQNNGV in the germline V gene. This CDR3 has 15 residues. Losses at the gene ends were 3 bases for V and 5 bases for J; bases not matched to a gene: 6. The CDR3 region is CASSLDRGLGETQYF. CDR3 DNA sequence: TGTGCCAGCAGCTTGGACAGGGGGTTGGGGGAGACCCAGTACTTC.

V usage is TRBV6-6 and J usage is TRBJ2-5, with 7 bases identical to TRBD2. Germline values: CDR1 MNHNY, CDR2 SVGAGI (reference sequence). The length of the CDR3 is 15 residues. Unmatched junction bases numbered 7, after V lost 2 bases and J lost 4 bases. DNA of the CDR3: TGTGCCAGCAGTTACATCCGCGGGAGTGCAGAGACCCAGTACTTC. The encoded protein is CASSYIRGSAETQYF.

The CDR3 is CASSPGPYYGYTF. CDR3 DNA sequence: TGTGCCAGCAGTCCAGGGCCGTACTATGGCTACACCTTC. This chain connects TRBV7-2 to TRBJ1-2, with D possibly TRBD1 on 5 matching bases. V was clipped by 6 bases and J by 3 bases, with 11 bases between them. Germline CDR1 reads SGHTA; CDR2 reads FQGNSA. CDR3 length: 13 amino acids.

V and J are TRBV18 and TRBJ2-7; a weak D match, TRBD2 (6 bases). The germline V gene encodes CDR1 KGHSH and CDR2 LQKENI. The V gene lost 2 bases and the J gene lost 7 bases, with 15 bases spanning the gap. The CDR3 loop spans 14 amino acids. The CDR3 sequence is CASSPVGPRGEQYF. CDR3 nucleotides: TGTGCCAGCTCACCAGTGGGACCCCGGGGGGAGCAGTACTTC.

The CDR3 DNA sequence: TGTGCCAGTTTTTTCAAGGAGAAGGCGGCATACGAGCAGTACTTC. Its translation: CASFFKEKAAYEQYF. The J gene is TRBJ2-7, the V gene TRBV7-2; D remains ambiguous. The V end lost 9 bases, the J end lost 4 bases, and 22 bases lay between the germline ends. Germline lookup yields CDR1 SGHTA and CDR2 FQGNSA. This CDR3 comprises 15 residues.

The V and J genes are TRBV7-8 and TRBJ2-2, with 12 bases lining up with TRBD2. Germline CDR1 reads SGHVS; CDR2 reads FQNEAQ. The CDR3 contains 16 residues. J lost 7 bases, V lost 2 bases, and 5 bases had no gene match. CDR3: CASSLWTSGTGGELFF. CDR3 bases: TGTGCCAGCAGCTTATGGACTAGCGGGACTGGCGGGGAGCTGTTTTTT.

The chain uses TRBV11-2 and TRBJ2-1; D remains unclear. In germline, CDR1 is SGHAT, CDR2 FQNNGV. Trimming shortened V by 5 bases and J by 0 bases, and 11 bases separated the two germline ends. The CDR3 is 15 residues long. The CDR3 loop reads CASSEINSSYNEQFF. CDR3 bases: TGTGCCAGCAGCGAAATCAACAGCTCCTACAATGAGCAGTTCTTC.

This clone was found a few times. J is TRBJ2-7 and V is TRBV19, with 10 positions matching TRBD2. This CDR3 region has 15 residues. The V gene end was trimmed by 1 base and the J gene end by 4 bases; junction bases not matched to a gene: 4. Germline V gene lookup returns CDR1 LNHDA and CDR2 SQIVND (reference sequence). The CDR3 DNA sequence: TGTGCCAGTAGTATAGCTAGCGGGAGTCAGTACGAGCAGTACTTC. As protein: CASSIASGSQYEQYF.

V usage is TRBV5-1 and J usage is TRBJ2-1, with 10 bases that match TRBD1. With V trimmed by 5 bases and J by 4 bases, 6 bases remained unmatched. CDR3 length: 15 amino acids. Germline CDR1 and CDR2: SGHRS and YFSETQ. In DNA, the CDR3 is TGCGCCAGCAGTTTTGGACAGGGGGAGTACAATGAGCAGTTCTTC. This gives the protein CASSFGQGEYNEQFF.

The gene calls are TRBV5-1 and TRBJ2-1; D remains unclear. Germline CDR1 reads SGHRS; CDR2 reads YFSETQ. The CDR3 has 11 amino acids. Trimming pared 3 bases from V and 9 bases from J, leaving 7 bases between. CDR3 bases: TGCGCCAGCAGCTCCGACTTTGAGCAGTTCTTC. The encoded protein is CASSSDFEQFF.

J is TRBJ2-1 and V is TRBV6-5; weak D call: TRBD2 (6 bases). The CDR3 loop spans 15 amino acids. Trimming shortened V by 2 bases and J by 0 bases, and 8 bases separated the two germline ends. Germline CDR1 reads MNHEY; CDR2 reads SVGAGI. CDR3 sequence reads: CASSYGGNSYNEQFF. DNA of the CDR3: TGTGCCAGCAGTTACGGAGGGAACTCCTACAATGAGCAGTTCTTC.

This clone ranks as medium-sized (0.01 to 0.1%). CDR3 region: CASSRDRGQREQYF. The CDR3 DNA is TGCGCCAGCAGCCGGGACAGGGGGCAAAGAGAGCAGTACTTC. The chain has TRBV5-1 and TRBJ2-7; 12 nucleotides match TRBD1. Trimming took 4 bases from V and 7 from J; bases not matched to a gene: 6. CDR3 length: 14 residues. Per the germline V gene, CDR1 is SGHRS and CDR2 is YFSETQ. The full variable domain, in which reference TRBV5-1 and TRBJ2-7 provide the parts outside the CDR3, is KAGVTQTPRYLIKTRGQQVTLSCSPISGHRSVSWYQQTPGQGLQFLFEYFSETQRNKGNFPGRFSGRQFSNSRSEMNVSTLELGDSALYLCASSRDRGQREQYFGPGTRLTVT.

The chain uses TRBV7-9 and TRBJ2-1, with TRBD1 matching 10 bases. Germline CDR1 SEHNR, CDR2 FQNEAQ (reference sequence). V was clipped by 5 bases and J by 7 bases; unmatched bases: 14. The CDR3 totals 17 residues. In nucleotides, the CDR3 is TGTGCCAGCAGCGCCTGGACCCGGGACAGGGGAGGGAATGAGCAGTTCTTC. Translated: CASSAWTRDRGGNEQFF.